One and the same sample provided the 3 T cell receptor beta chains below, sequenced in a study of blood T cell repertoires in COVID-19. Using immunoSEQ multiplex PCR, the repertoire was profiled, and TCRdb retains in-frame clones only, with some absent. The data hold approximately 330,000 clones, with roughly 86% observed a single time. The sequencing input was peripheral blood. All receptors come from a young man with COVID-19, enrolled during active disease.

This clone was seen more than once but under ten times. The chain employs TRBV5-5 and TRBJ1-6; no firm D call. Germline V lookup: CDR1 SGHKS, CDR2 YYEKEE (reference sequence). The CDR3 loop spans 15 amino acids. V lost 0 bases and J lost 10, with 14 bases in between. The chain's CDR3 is CASSLAFPSGSPLHF. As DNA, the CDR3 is TGTGCCAGCAGCTTGGCCTTCCCGTCAGGATCACCCCTCCACTTT.

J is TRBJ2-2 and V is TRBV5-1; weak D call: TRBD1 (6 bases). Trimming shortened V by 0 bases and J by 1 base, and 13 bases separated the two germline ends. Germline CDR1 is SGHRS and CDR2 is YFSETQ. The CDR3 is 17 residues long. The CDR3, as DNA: TGCGCCAGCAGCTTGGGATATAGGACAGTGAACACCGGGGAGCTGTTTTTT. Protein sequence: CASSLGYRTVNTGELFF.

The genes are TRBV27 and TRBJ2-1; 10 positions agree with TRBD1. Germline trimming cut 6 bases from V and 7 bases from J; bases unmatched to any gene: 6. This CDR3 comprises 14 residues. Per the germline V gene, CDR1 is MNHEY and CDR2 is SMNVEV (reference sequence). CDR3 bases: TGTGCCAGCAGGGGGTGGGGACAGGGGAATGAGCAGTTCTTC. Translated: CASRGWGQGNEQFF.